This TCR beta chain comes out of a study of PD-1 and CTLA-4 blockade in melanoma. V trimming: 4 bases; J trimming: 4 bases; junction bases outside the gene matches: 24. The CDR3 contains 20 residues. Germline V gives CDR1 SGHRS, CDR2 YFSETQ. Some clones are missing from TCRdb's copy, which holds only in-frame ones; the method was immunoSEQ multiplex PCR. The sample includes about 16,000 clones, 73% of them seen just once. This receptor was taken from a human donor with melanoma. The sequencing used CD8+ T cells from peripheral blood, collected before anti-PD-1 treatment. The genes are TRBV5-1 and TRBJ2-3; TRBD1 matches at 7 bases. The DNA of the CDR3 is TGCGCCAGCAGCCTACGGACAGGATCAGGGTCTATGGGGAGTTCAGATACGCAGTATTTT. Residues: CASSLRTGSGSMGSSDTQYF.